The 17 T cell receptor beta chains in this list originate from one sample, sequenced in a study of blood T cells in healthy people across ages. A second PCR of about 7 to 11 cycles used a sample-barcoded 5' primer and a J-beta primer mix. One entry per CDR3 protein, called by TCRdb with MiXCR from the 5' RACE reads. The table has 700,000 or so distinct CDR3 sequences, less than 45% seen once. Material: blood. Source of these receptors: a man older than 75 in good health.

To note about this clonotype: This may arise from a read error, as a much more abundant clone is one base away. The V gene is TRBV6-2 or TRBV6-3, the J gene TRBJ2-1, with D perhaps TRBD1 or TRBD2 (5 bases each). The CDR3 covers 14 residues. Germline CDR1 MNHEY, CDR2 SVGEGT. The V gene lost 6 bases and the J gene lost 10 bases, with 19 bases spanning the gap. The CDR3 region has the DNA TGTGCCAGCAGAAACAGGAGAGCGGCCTACGAGCAGTTCTTC. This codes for CASRNRRAAYEQFF.

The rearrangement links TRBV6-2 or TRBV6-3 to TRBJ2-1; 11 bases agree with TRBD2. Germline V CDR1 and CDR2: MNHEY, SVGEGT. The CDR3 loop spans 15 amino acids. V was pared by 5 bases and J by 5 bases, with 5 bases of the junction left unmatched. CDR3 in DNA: TGTGCCAGCAGTCTTAGCGGGAGGGCTAACAATGAGCAGTTCTTC. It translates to CASSLSGRANNEQFF.

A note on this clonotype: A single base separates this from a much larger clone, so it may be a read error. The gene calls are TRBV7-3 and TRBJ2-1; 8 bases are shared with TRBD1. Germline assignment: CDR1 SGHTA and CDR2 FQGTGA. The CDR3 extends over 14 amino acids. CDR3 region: CAGSPTHGQGEQFF. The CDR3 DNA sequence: TGTGCCGGCAGCCCTACTCACGGACAGGGTGAGCAGTTCTTC. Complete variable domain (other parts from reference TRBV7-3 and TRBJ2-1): GAGVSQTPSNKVTEKGKYVELRCDPISGHTALYWYRQSLGQGPEFLIYFQGTGAADDSGLPNDRFFAVRPEGSVSTLKIQRTERGDSAVYLCAGSPTHGQGEQFFGPGTRLTVL.

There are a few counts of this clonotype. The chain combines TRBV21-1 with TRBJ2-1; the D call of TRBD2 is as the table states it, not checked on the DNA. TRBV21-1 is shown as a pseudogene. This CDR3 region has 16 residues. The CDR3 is CASSSRTKLMDNEQFF. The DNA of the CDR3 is TGTGCCAGCAGCTCTCGGACTAAGCTAATGGACAATGAGCAGTTCTTC.

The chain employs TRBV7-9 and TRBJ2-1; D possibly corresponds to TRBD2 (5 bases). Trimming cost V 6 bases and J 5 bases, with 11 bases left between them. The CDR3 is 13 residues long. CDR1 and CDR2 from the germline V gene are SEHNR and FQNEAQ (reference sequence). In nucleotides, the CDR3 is TGTGCCAGCAGTAGCGATGGGGACAATGAGCAGTTCTTC. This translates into CASSSDGDNEQFF.

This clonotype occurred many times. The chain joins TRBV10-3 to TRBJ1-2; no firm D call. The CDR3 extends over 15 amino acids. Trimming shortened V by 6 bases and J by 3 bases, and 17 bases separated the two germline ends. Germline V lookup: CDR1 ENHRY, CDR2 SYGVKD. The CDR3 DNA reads TGTGCCATCAGGTCGGGGAGGACTCTACACTATGGCTACACCTTC. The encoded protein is CAIRSGRTLHYGYTF.

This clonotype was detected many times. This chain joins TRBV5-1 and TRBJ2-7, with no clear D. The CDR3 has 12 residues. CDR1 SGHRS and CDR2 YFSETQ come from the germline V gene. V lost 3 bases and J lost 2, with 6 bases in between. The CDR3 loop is CASSSPPYEQYF. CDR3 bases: TGCGCCAGCAGCTCCCCACCCTACGAGCAGTACTTC.

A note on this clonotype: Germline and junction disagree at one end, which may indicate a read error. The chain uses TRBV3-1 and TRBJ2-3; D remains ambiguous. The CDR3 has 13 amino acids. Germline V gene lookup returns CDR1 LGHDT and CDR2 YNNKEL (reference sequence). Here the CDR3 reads CACSQRVTDTQYF. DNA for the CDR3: TGTGCCTGCAGCCAACGGGTCACAGATACGCAGTATTTT.

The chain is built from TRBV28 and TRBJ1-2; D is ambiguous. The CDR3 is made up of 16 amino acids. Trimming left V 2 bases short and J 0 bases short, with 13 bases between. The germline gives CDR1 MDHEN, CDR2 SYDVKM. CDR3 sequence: CASSLNRRRTNYGYTF. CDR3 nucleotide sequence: TGTGCCAGCAGTTTAAATCGACGGAGAACTAACTATGGCTACACCTTC.

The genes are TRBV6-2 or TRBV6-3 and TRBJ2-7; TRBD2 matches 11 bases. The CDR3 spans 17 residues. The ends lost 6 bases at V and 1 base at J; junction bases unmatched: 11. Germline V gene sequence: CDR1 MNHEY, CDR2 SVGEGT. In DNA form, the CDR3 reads TGTGCCAGCAGCTTTAATTTACTAGCGGGAGTGTCCTACGAGCAGTACTTC. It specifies CASSFNLLAGVSYEQYF.

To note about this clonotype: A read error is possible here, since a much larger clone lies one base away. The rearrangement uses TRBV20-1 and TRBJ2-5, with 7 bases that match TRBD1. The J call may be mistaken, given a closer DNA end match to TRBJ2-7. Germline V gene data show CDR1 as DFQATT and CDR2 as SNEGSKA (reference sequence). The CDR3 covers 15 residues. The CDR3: CSAAGTEGRNYEQYF. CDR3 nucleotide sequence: TGCAGTGCTGCCGGGACAGAGGGCAGGAACTACGAGCAGTACTTC.

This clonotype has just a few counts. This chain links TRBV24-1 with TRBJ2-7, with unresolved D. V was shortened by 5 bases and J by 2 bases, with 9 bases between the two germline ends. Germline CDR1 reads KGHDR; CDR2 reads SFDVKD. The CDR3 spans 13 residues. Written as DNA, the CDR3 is TGTGCCACCAGTGTAGAGCCGGCCTACGAGCAGTACTTC. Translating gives CATSVEPAYEQYF.

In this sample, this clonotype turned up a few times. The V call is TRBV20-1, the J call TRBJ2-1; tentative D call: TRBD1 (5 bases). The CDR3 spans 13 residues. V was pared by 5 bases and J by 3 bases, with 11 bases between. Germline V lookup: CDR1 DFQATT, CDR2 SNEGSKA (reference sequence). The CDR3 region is CSAGQGYYNEQFF. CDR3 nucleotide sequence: TGCAGTGCTGGGCAGGGCTACTACAATGAGCAGTTCTTC.

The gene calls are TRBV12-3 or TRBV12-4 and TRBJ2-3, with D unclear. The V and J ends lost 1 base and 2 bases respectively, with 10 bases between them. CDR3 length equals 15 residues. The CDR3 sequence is CASSLDSGVTDTQYF. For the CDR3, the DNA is TGTGCCAGCAGTTTAGACAGTGGAGTCACAGATACGCAGTATTTT.

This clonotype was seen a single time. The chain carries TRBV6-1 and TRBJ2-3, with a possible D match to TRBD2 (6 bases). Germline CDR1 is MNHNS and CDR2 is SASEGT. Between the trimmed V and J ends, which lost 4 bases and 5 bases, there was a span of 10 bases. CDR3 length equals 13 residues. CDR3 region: CASSVGSRDTQYF. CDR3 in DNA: TGTGCCAGCAGTGTCGGGAGTAGAGATACGCAGTATTTT.

This chain's CDR3 is CASRNGLAGASTDTQYF. CDR3 DNA: TGCGCCAGCAGAAATGGACTAGCGGGGGCTAGCACAGATACGCAGTATTTT. J is TRBJ2-3 and V is TRBV10-2; 13 positions match TRBD2. The CDR3 is 17 residues long. V trimming: 6 bases; J trimming: 0 bases; junction bases outside the gene matches: 6. Germline V gene lookup returns CDR1 WSHSY and CDR2 SAAADI.

The CDR3 DNA follows: TGTGCCACCAGCGGAACCCCTGACAGGGAGCAGTTCTTC. Protein sequence: CATSGTPDREQFF. The chain combines TRBV15 with TRBJ2-1; tentatively, D is TRBD1 (6 bases). Germline V gene sequence: CDR1 LNHNV, CDR2 YYDKDF (reference sequence). CDR3 length: 13 amino acids. V lost 5 bases and J 10 bases, leaving 15 bases between the germline ends.